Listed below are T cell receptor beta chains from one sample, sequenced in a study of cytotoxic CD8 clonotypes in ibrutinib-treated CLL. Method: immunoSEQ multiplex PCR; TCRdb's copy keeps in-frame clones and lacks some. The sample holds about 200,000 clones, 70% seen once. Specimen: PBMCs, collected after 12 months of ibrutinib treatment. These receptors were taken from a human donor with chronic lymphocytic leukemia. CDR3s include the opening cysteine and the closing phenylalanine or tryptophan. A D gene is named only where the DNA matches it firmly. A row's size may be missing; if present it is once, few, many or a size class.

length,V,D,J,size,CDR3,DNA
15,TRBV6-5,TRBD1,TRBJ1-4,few,CASSSPGQGGEKLFF,TGTGCCAGCAGTTCACCGGGACAGGGTGGAGAAAAACTGTTTTTT
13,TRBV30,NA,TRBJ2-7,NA,CAWTQWGGYEQYF,TGTGCCTGGACCCAATGGGGCGGTTACGAGCAGTACTTC
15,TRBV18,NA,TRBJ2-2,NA,CASSPMASSTGELFF,TGTGCCAGCTCACCAATGGCTAGCAGCACCGGGGAGCTGTTTTTT
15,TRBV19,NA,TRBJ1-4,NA,CASIGRGGYNEKLFF,TGTGCCAGTATAGGACGGGGCGGCTATAATGAAAAACTGTTTTTT
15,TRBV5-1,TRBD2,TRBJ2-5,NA,CASSALAGIQETQYF,TGCGCCAGCAGCGCACTAGCGGGGATCCAAGAGACCCAGTACTTC
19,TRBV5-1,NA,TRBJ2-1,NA,CASSLDPPPGRSGTNEQFF,TGCGCCAGCAGCTTGGATCCGCCCCCCGGGCGGTCAGGGACTAATGAGCAGTTCTTC
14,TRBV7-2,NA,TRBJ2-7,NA,CASGVARETYEQYF,TGTGCCAGCGGGGTGGCACGGGAGACCTACGAGCAGTACTTC
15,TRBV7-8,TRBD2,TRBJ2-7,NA,CASSSSGGPPYEQYF,TGTGCCAGCAGCTCTAGCGGGGGGCCCCCCTACGAGCAGTACTTC
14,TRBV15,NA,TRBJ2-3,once,CATSRADSTDTQYF,TGTGCCACCAGCAGAGCCGACAGCACAGATACGCAGTATTTT
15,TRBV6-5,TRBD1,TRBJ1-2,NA,CASSQMTGMSYGYTF,TGTGCCAGCAGCCAAATGACAGGGATGAGCTATGGCTACACCTTC
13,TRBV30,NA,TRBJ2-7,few,CAWADGRNYEQYF,TGTGCCTGGGCCGATGGGCGGAACTACGAGCAGTACTTC
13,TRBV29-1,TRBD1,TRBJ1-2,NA,CSVSDRAPNGYTF,TGCAGCGTCTCGGACAGGGCCCCGAATGGCTACACCTTC
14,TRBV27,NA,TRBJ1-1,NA,CASSYGSLNTEAFF,TGTGCCAGCAGTTACGGGTCCTTGAACACTGAAGCTTTCTTT
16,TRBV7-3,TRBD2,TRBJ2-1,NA,CASSLGTSGSYNEQFF,TGTGCCAGCAGCCTAGGGACTAGCGGTTCCTACAATGAGCAGTTCTTC
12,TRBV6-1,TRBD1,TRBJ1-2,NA,CARRDSNYGYTF,TGTGCCCGACGGGACAGTAACTATGGCTACACCTTC
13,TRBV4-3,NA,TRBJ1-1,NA,CASSLPGGREAFF,TGCGCCAGCAGTCTACCGGGAGGACGAGAAGCTTTCTTT
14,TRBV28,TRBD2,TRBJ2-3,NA,CASIIAGGTDTQYF,TGTGCCAGCATTATAGCGGGGGGAACAGATACGCAGTATTTT
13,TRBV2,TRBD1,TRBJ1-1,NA,CASSGDRNTEAFF,TGTGCCAGCAGTGGGGACAGGAACACTGAAGCTTTCTTT
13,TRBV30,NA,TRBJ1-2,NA,CAWSVQTGRGYTF,TGTGCCTGGAGTGTACAAACAGGGAGAGGCTACACCTTC
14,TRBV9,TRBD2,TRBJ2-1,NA,CASGRLAGVGEQFF,TGTGCCAGCGGTAGACTAGCGGGAGTGGGTGAGCAGTTCTTC
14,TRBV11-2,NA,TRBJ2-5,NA,CASSLDPTKETQYF,TGTGCCAGCAGCTTAGATCCAACTAAAGAGACCCAGTACTTC
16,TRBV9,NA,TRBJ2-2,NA,CASSVQGRLVAGELFF,TGTGCCAGCAGCGTACAGGGTCGGCTAGTGGCCGGGGAGCTGTTTTTT
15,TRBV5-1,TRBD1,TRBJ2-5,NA,CASSLETGFTETQYF,TGCGCCAGCAGCTTGGAGACAGGGTTTACGGAGACCCAGTACTTC
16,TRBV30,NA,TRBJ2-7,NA,CAWSVFWATTDRGQYF,TGTGCCTGGAGTGTATTCTGGGCAACAACCGACCGGGGGCAGTACTTC
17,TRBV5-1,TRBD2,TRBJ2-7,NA,CASSLGFSSGRTNEQYF,TGCGCCAGCAGCTTGGGATTTTCTAGCGGGAGGACCAACGAGCAGTACTTC
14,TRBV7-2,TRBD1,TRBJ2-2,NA,CASSLDGSRDRLFF,TGTGCCAGCAGCTTAGATGGTAGTCGGGACAGGCTGTTTTTT
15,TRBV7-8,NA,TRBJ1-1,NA,CASSLPGTLNTEAFF,TGTGCCAGCAGCTTGCCCGGGACACTGAACACTGAAGCTTTCTTT
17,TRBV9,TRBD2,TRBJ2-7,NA,CASSHGLAGGLSYEQYF,TGTGCCAGCAGCCACGGACTAGCGGGAGGACTCTCCTACGAGCAGTACTTC
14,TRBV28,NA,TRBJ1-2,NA,CASSLVRGNYGYTF,TGTGCCAGCAGTTTAGTCAGGGGAAACTATGGCTACACCTTC
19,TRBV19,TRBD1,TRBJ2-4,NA,CASSVEGQGARRAKNIQYF,TGTGCCAGTAGTGTAGAAGGACAGGGGGCGAGGAGGGCCAAAAACATTCAGTACTTC
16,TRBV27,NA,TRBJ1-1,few,CASSSLPLAGPPEAFF,TGTGCCAGCAGTTCCCTCCCCCTGGCAGGCCCGCCTGAAGCTTTCTTT
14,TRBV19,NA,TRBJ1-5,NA,CASSIRGNNQPQHF,TGTGCCAGTAGTATAAGGGGGAACAATCAGCCCCAGCATTTT
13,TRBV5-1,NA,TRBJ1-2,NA,CASSSTTRGGYTF,TGCGCCAGCAGCTCGACGACTCGGGGAGGCTACACCTTC
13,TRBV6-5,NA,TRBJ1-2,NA,CASSYSLFDGYTF,TGTGCCAGCAGTTACTCCCTTTTTGATGGCTACACCTTC
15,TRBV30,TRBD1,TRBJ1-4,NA,CAWSGKTGYGEKLFF,TGTGCCTGGAGTGGAAAGACAGGGTATGGCGAAAAACTGTTTTTT
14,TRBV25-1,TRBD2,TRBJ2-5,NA,CASSLAGQKETQYF,TGTGCCAGTTCACTAGCGGGGCAGAAGGAGACCCAGTACTTC
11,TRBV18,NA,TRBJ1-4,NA,CASSQGEKLFF,TGTGCCAGCTCACAGGGTGAAAAACTGTTTTTT
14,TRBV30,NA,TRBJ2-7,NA,CAWSVSGPPYEQYF,TGTGCCTGGAGTGTCAGCGGGCCCCCCTACGAGCAGTACTTC
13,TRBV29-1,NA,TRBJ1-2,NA,CSVESRTHYGYTF,TGCAGCGTTGAATCACGCACCCACTATGGCTACACCTTC
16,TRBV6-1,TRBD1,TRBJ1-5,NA,CASSEGGTGSKAPQHF,TGTGCCAGCAGTGAAGGGGGGACAGGCAGCAAGGCGCCCCAGCATTTT
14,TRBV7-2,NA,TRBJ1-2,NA,CASSFGAGSHGYTF,TGTGCCAGCAGCTTTGGGGCAGGGAGTCATGGCTACACCTTC
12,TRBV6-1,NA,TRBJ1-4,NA,CASSEWVEKLFF,TGTGCCAGCAGTGAATGGGTTGAAAAACTGTTTTTT
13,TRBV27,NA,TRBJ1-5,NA,CASSRTRNQPQHF,TGTGCCAGCAGTCGAACACGAAATCAGCCCCAGCATTTT
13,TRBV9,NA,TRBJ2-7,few,CASSVEGQGQQYF,TGTGCCAGCAGCGTAGAGGGGCAGGGACAGCAGTACTTC
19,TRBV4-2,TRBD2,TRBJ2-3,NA,CASSQGLTSGGAIADTQYF,TGTGCCAGCAGCCAAGGTTTAACTAGCGGGGGGGCCATCGCAGATACGCAGTATTTT